This T cell receptor (beta chain) was captured in a study of vaccination and CD4 T cells after COVID-19. Study in general: The interval from dose two to post-vaccine sampling had a median of about 72 days, and it ranged from 14 to 241. Overlapping peptides covering the spike proteins of SARS-CoV-2, HCoV-NL63, HCoV-OC43 and HCoV-229E were added to stimulate cells.

Time point meaning: late sampling 161 to 241 days after vaccination in a few convalescent patients. The treatment: roughly 11-day PBMC culture with coronavirus spike peptide pools or control peptides (ViraFEST assay). About this clonotype itself: Its cognate antigen is unknown.

This CDR3 has 14 amino acids. Trimming took 6 bases from V and 6 from J; bases not matched to a gene: 7. Germline V gives CDR1 DFQATT, CDR2 SNEGSKA (reference sequence). Cultured CD4+ T-cell DNA underwent Oncomine TCR Beta short-read sequencing. In TCRdb, the PCR reads were re-called with MiXCR into one record per CDR3 protein. The sample shows roughly 20,000 distinct CDR3 sequences, about 43% of them seen only once. The chain has TRBV20-1 and TRBJ1-5; 11 bases agree with TRBD1. The sample here was CD4+ T cells from blood, cultured in vitro, taken about 7 months after SARS-CoV-2 vaccination. The sequence was collected from a human donor who had recovered from COVID-19. This CDR3 reads CSAVGTGGSQPQHF. CDR3 nucleotides: TGCAGTGCCGTGGGGACAGGGGGAAGTCAGCCCCAGCATTTT.